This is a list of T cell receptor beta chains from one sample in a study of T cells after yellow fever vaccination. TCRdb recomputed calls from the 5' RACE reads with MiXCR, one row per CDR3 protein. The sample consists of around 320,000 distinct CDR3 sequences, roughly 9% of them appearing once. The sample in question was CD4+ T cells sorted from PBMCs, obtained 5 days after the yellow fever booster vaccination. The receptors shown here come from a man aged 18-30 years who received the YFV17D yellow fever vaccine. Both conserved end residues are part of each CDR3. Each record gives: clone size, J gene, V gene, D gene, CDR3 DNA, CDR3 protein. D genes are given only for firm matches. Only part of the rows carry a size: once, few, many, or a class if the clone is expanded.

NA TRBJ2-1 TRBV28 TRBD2 TGTGCCAGCAGTCTAGCGGGGCCGTACAATGAGCAGTTCTTC CASSLAGPYNEQFF
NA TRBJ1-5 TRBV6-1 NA TGTGCCAGCAGTGATCGTCTCGGTCGGCCCCAGCATTTT CASSDRLGRPQHF
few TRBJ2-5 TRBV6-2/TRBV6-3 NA TGTGCCAGCAGTTACTCGAATCTGGGAGCAGGGACCCAGTACTTC CASSYSNLGAGTQYF
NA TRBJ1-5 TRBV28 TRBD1 TGTGCCAGCAGTTCCTCCGGGACAGGGGATTATCAGCCCCAGCATTTT CASSSSGTGDYQPQHF
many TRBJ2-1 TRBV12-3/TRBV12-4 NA TGTGCCAGTCGCCCGGGCAGCCTGAATGAGCAGTTCTTC CASRPGSLNEQFF
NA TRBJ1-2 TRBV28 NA TGTGCCAGCGCACAGGTGGGGCTTTGGGGCTACACCTTC CASAQVGLWGYTF
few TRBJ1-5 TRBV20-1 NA TGCAGTGCTAGTGGGGTGGTAAATCAGCCCCAGCATTTT CSASGVVNQPQHF
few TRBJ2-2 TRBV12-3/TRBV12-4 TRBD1 TGTGCCACCTCGCAGGGGGCGAACACCGGGGAGCTGTTTTTT CATSQGANTGELFF
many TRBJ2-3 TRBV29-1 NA TGCAGCGTTGAAGGATCAGCGGCGGATACGCAGTATTTT CSVEGSAADTQYF
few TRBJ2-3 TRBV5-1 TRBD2 TGCGCCAGCAGCAGTACACGGGGGGGAGGAAATACGCAGTATTTT CASSSTRGGGNTQYF
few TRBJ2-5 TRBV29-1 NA TGCAGCGTTGGGCAGACCGAAGAGACCCAGTACTTC CSVGQTEETQYF
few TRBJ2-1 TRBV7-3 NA TGTGCCAGCAGCCCACTTTCCAGCTCCTACAATGAGCAGTTCTTC CASSPLSSSYNEQFF
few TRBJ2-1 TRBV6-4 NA TGTGCCAGCAGTGTAAGGGCTTTGGGGCCCAATGAGCAGTTCTTC CASSVRALGPNEQFF
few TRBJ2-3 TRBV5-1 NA TGCGCCAGCAGCTTGGTGGGACTTGGGGGAAGCACAGATACGCAGTATTTT CASSLVGLGGSTDTQYF
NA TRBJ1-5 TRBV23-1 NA TGCGCCAGCAGTCAACCCGACAGGAACAATCAGCCCCAGCATTTT CASSQPDRNNQPQHF
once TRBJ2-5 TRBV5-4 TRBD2 TGTGCCAGCAGCGGCACTAGCGGGGGGCCCCAAGAGACCCAGTACTTC CASSGTSGGPQETQYF
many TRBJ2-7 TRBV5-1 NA TGCGCCAGCAGCTTTGCCGGGGGACCCTACGAGCAGTACTTC CASSFAGGPYEQYF
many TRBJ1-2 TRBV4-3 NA TGTGCCAGCAGCCAAGGTCAGAACTATGGCTACACCTTC CASSQGQNYGYTF
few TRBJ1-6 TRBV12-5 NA TGTGCTAGTGGTTTGGATGGCAGGGGTTCACCCCTCCACTTT CASGLDGRGSPLHF
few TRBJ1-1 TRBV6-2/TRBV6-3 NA TGTGCCAGCAGTTATAACCCGGACAGTTATCCGATGAACACTGAAGCTTTCTTT CASSYNPDSYPMNTEAFF
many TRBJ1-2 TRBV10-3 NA TGTGCCATCAGCCCCCGAGCCAACTATGGCTACACCTTC CAISPRANYGYTF
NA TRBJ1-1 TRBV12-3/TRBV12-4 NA TGTGCCAGCAGTTTATTGGGCCCCTCCTTAGAAGCTTTCTTT CASSLLGPSLEAFF
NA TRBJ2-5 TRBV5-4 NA TGTGCCAGCAGCTCGCCGACCGAAGGAGAGACCCAGTACTTC CASSSPTEGETQYF
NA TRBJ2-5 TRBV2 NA TGTGCCAGCAGTGCGAACGGGGGAGAAGAGACCCAGTACTTC CASSANGGEETQYF
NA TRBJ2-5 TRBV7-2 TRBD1 TGTGCCAGCAGTCGGCGCAGGGGGCCCCAAGAGACCCAGTACTTC CASSRRRGPQETQYF
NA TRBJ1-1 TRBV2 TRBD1 TGTGCCAGCAGTAGTCAGGGGGTTGATAGCACTGAAGCTTTCTTT CASSSQGVDSTEAFF
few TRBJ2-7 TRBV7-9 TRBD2 TGTGCCAGCAGCCCGCGGGGGGGCCATAACTACGAGCAGTACTTC CASSPRGGHNYEQYF